The sequence of this T cell receptor beta chain was determined in a study of shared clonotypes between healthy human individuals. The V gene end was trimmed by 5 bases and the J gene end by 2 bases; junction bases not matched to a gene: 18. Looked up from germline, CDR1 is SNHLY and CDR2 is FYNNEI. The CDR3 runs to 20 residues. TCRdb's copy holds only in-frame clones and misses some; the assay was immunoSEQ multiplex PCR. Of roughly 2,500,000 clones in the sample, over 85% were seen once. The receptor was derived from a young man in good health. Some clones in this sample may be carry-over from other donors' samples. The sequencing input was naive CD4+ T cells from PBMCs. The sample's subset: CD45RA+ positively selected. The J gene is TRBJ2-1, the V gene TRBV2; TRBD2 matches at 10 bases. The CDR3 DNA reads TGTGCCAGCAGTAACAGTGGTGGGGTAGCTAGCGGGAGAACCTACAATGAGCAGTTCTTC. Its translation: CASSNSGGVASGRTYNEQFF. The variable domain in full, completed from reference TRBV2 and TRBJ2-1, reads EPEVTQTPSHQVTQMGQEVILRCVPISNHLYFYWYRQILGQKVEFLVSFYNNEISEKSEIFDDQFSVERPDGSNFTLKIRSTKLEDSAMYFCASSNSGGVASGRTYNEQFFGPGTRLTVL.